This entry features one T cell receptor beta chain sequence. Its antigen remains unknown. V dropped 0 bases and J dropped 1 base, with 13 bases sitting between them. Germline CDR1 reads SGDLS; CDR2 reads YYNGEE. The CDR3 runs 16 residues. TCRdb reprocessed the 5' RACE reads via MiXCR and lists one record per CDR3 protein. This sample has about 190,000 distinct CDR3 sequences, with roughly 15% found just once. These data originate in a study of identical twins. Study findings and constraints: Beta clonotypes that were abundant in cord blood contained fewer insertions, a pattern absent from memory repertoires.

These same data were also listed under a study on T cells expressing NK-cell markers. That study reports: Repertoire data for TCR beta were derived from sorted T cells (CD3+CD56+NKG2C+, CD3+CD56+NKG2C- and CD3+CD56-NKG2C+). These clonotypes additionally ranked first within the CD3+CD56-NKG2C+ fraction of a few donors.

This TCR came from a woman aged 18-29 years in good health. The V call is TRBV9, the J call TRBJ1-1; no clear D. The sample was CD8+ T cells sorted from blood. CDR3: CASSVEGNLPNTEAFF. CDR3 DNA: TGTGCCAGCAGCGTAGAAGGGAACTTACCGAACACTGAAGCTTTCTTT.